Presented here are 28 T cell receptor beta chains from one specimen sequenced in a study of T cell responses to AZD1222 COVID-19 vaccine. Produced via immunoSEQ multiplex PCR; TCRdb's table is partial and in-frame only. The sample yields more than 70,000 clones, roughly 90% seen once. Source: peripheral blood, taken 28 days after the second AZD1222 dose. Receptors were obtained from an adult who received the AZD1222 COVID-19 vaccine.

The chain links TRBV29-1 to TRBJ1-1, with a possible D match to TRBD1 (5 bases). Trimming left V 0 bases short and J 2 bases short, with 7 bases between. The CDR3 has 13 amino acids. Germline assignment: CDR1 SQVTM and CDR2 ANQGSEA. CDR3 in amino acids: CSVEDGTNTEAFF. As DNA, the CDR3 is TGCAGCGTTGAAGACGGGACCAACACTGAAGCTTTCTTT.

The chain recombines TRBV7-9 with TRBJ1-1; unclear D gene. The germline gives CDR1 SEHNR, CDR2 FQNEAQ (reference sequence). The length of the CDR3 is 14 residues. V was trimmed by 0 bases and J by 7 bases, leaving 12 bases between them. The CDR3 coding sequence is TGTGCCAGCAGCTTAGCAGCCCTATTAAATGAAGCTTTCTTT. Residues: CASSLAALLNEAFF.

The chain uses TRBV11-2 and TRBJ2-2; unclear D gene. The CDR3 contains 14 residues. V gave up 8 bases and J gave up 2 bases, with 12 bases separating them. The V gene's germline CDR1 is SGHAT and CDR2 FQNNGV. The CDR3 sequence: CASWRLRNTGELFF. The CDR3 region has the DNA TGTGCCAGCTGGCGGTTGCGTAACACCGGGGAGCTGTTTTTT.

The chain links TRBV2 to TRBJ2-6, with no clear D. With 3 bases removed from V and 0 bases from J, the gap between germline ends came to 6 bases. The CDR3 extends over 15 amino acids. Germline CDR1 and CDR2: SNHLY and FYNNEI. The chain's CDR3 is CASSELSSGANVLTF. CDR3 sequence (DNA): TGTGCCAGCAGTGAGTTAAGCTCTGGGGCCAACGTCCTGACTTTC.

The CDR3 sequence is CASRPTVANSYEQYF. The DNA of the CDR3 is TGTGCCAGCAGACCCACGGTAGCCAACTCCTACGAGCAGTACTTC. V gene TRBV6-5 combines with J gene TRBJ2-7; D is undetermined. This CDR3 has 15 residues. Trimming cost V 6 bases and J 0 bases, with 15 bases left between them. CDR1 and CDR2 from the germline V gene are MNHEY and SVGAGI.

V and J are TRBV28 and TRBJ2-4, with D possibly TRBD1 on 7 matching bases. With 1 base removed from V and 3 bases from J, the gap between germline ends came to 16 bases. CDR1 and CDR2 from the germline V gene are MDHEN and SYDVKM. The CDR3 runs to 17 residues. As DNA, the CDR3 is TGTGCCAGCAGTTTATCGGGGGACAGCGTCCTCAAAAACATTCAGTACTTC. Its protein is CASSLSGDSVLKNIQYF.

This clone is a singleton in its sample. V gene TRBV7-9 combines with J gene TRBJ1-2; a weak D match, TRBD1 (5 bases). The CDR3 has 15 residues. The V gene's germline CDR1 is SEHNR and CDR2 FQNEAQ (reference sequence). Trimming removed 7 bases from V and 0 bases from J, with 15 bases in between. The CDR3 DNA reads as TGTGCCAGCACCCTGGGAGGGGCGGCTAACTATGGCTACACCTTC. Translating gives CASTLGGAANYGYTF.

The J gene is TRBJ1-3, the V gene TRBV2, with no clear D. From germline, CDR1 is SNHLY and CDR2 FYNNEI. V lost 0 bases and J 0 bases, leaving 6 bases between the germline ends. There are 15 residues in the CDR3. The CDR3 DNA follows: TGTGCCAGCAGTGAAGCGAACAGCTCTGGAAACACCATATATTTT. It is translated as CASSEANSSGNTIYF. Full variable domain (rest looked up from reference TRBV2 and TRBJ1-3): EPEVTQTPSHQVTQMGQEVILRCVPISNHLYFYWYRQILGQKVEFLVSFYNNEISEKSEIFDDQFSVERPDGSNFTLKIRSTKLEDSAMYFCASSEANSSGNTIYFGEGSWLTVV.

V is TRBV10-3 and J is TRBJ2-7, with 14 bases aligning to TRBD2. CDR1 is ENHRY, CDR2 SYGVKD, per germline. V lost 3 bases to trimming and J lost 4 bases; unmatched junction nucleotides: 8. The CDR3 length is 17 residues. CDR3 sequence: CAISDGLAGGRGYEQYF. DNA of the CDR3: TGTGCCATCAGTGACGGACTAGCGGGAGGAAGAGGGTACGAGCAGTACTTC.

V gene TRBV27 combines with J gene TRBJ1-5, with no clear D. Germline V gene sequence: CDR1 MNHEY, CDR2 SMNVEV (reference sequence). V lost 0 bases and J lost 4, with 4 bases in between. The CDR3 spans 13 residues. The CDR3 DNA is TGTGCCAGCAGTTTATCACCGAATCAGCCCCAGCATTTT. Its translation is CASSLSPNQPQHF.

The chain uses TRBV11-2 and TRBJ2-6; weak D call: TRBD2 (6 bases). This CDR3 has 17 residues. Trimming took off 5 bases at V and 2 bases at J, with 16 bases between the two ends. Germline-derived CDR1 and CDR2 are SGHAT and FQNNGV. The chain's CDR3 is CASSLRSGDAGANVLTF. Written as DNA, the CDR3 is TGTGCCAGCAGCCTACGCTCGGGGGATGCTGGGGCCAACGTCCTGACTTTC.

The rearrangement uses TRBV2 and TRBJ1-6, with TRBD1 as a possible D gene (5 bases). CDR3 length equals 15 residues. Germline CDR1 reads SNHLY; CDR2 reads FYNNEI. V was cut by 3 bases and J by 6 bases, with 12 bases left in between. The CDR3 sequence: CASSDGQGSNSPLHF. The CDR3 nucleotides are TGTGCCAGCAGTGATGGGCAGGGAAGTAATTCACCCCTCCACTTT.

The CDR3 DNA follows: TGCGCCAGCAGCCAAGTCGGGAGGACAGATACGCAGTATTTT. Protein sequence: CASSQVGRTDTQYF. This chain uses TRBV4-1 with TRBJ2-3, with TRBD2 identical over 7 bases. V lost 1 base and J lost 3; bases outside the gene matches: 1. The length of the CDR3 is 14 residues. Germline lookup yields CDR1 MGHRA and CDR2 YSYEKL.

The rearrangement links TRBV14 to TRBJ2-1; 11 positions agree with TRBD2. This CDR3 has 14 amino acids. The V gene end was trimmed by 5 bases and the J gene end by 7 bases; junction bases not matched to a gene: 4. Per the germline V gene, CDR1 is SGHDN and CDR2 is FVKESK. DNA for the CDR3: TGTGCCAGCAGCGCGCTAGCGGGAGGTAATGAGCAGTTCTTC. Translation gives CASSALAGGNEQFF.

This chain joins TRBV5-1 and TRBJ2-5; TRBD2 aligns across 10 bases. J was trimmed by 4 bases and V by 6 bases; bases with no gene match: 6. CDR1 and CDR2 (germline): SGHRS, YFSETQ. This CDR3 is built from 14 residues. CDR3 in DNA: TGCGCCAGCAAGGGTAGCGGGAGGTCAGAGACCCAGTACTTC. This encodes CASKGSGRSETQYF. The whole variable domain, remainder taken from reference TRBV5-1 and TRBJ2-5, is KAGVTQTPRYLIKTRGQQVTLSCSPISGHRSVSWYQQTPGQGLQFLFEYFSETQRNKGNFPGRFSGRQFSNSRSEMNVSTLELGDSALYLCASKGSGRSETQYFGPGTRLLVL.

V and J are TRBV10-3 and TRBJ2-1; the match to TRBD2 covers 14 bases. CDR1 ENHRY and CDR2 SYGVKD come from the germline V gene. The V segment lost 4 bases and the J segment 10 bases; nucleotides outside the gene matches: 12. The CDR3 has 17 amino acids. The CDR3 reads CAISGRMTSGRAREQFF. The CDR3 DNA reads as TGTGCCATCAGTGGGCGTATGACTAGCGGGAGGGCGCGGGAGCAGTTCTTC.

The rearrangement uses TRBV15 and TRBJ1-2; possibly TRBD1 for D (5 bases). There are 15 residues in the CDR3. CDR1 is LNHNV and CDR2 is YYDKDF in the germline V gene (reference sequence). V was clipped by 0 bases and J by 9 bases, with 17 bases between them. CDR3 loop: CATSRDRGTGNSYTF. CDR3 bases: TGTGCCACCAGCAGAGATCGGGGAACAGGAAATAGCTACACCTTC.

The rearrangement uses TRBV4-3 and TRBJ2-1; a possible D gene is TRBD1 (5 bases). The CDR3 spans 13 residues. The V gene's germline CDR1 is LGHNA and CDR2 YSLEER. The ends were cut back, 2 bases at V and 8 bases at J, with 10 bases in the middle. The CDR3 here is CASSQLQGYEQFF. DNA for the CDR3: TGCGCCAGCAGCCAACTGCAGGGCTATGAGCAGTTCTTC.

A single count supports this clone. The CDR3 reads CATSAKGLIIFGTGELFF. For the CDR3, the DNA is TGTGCCACCAGTGCGAAGGGTCTAATCATCTTCGGCACCGGGGAGCTGTTTTTT. The chain couples TRBV15 to TRBJ2-2; no clear D gene. V was clipped by 6 bases and J by 4 bases, with 24 bases between them. This CDR3 contains 18 residues. The germline V gene has CDR1 LNHNV and CDR2 YYDKDF (reference sequence).

The chain has TRBV5-5 and TRBJ1-1, with D hard to call. The CDR3 is 13 residues long. Trimming removed 0 bases from V and 7 bases from J, with 10 bases in between. Germline V gene sequence: CDR1 SGHKS, CDR2 YYEKEE (reference sequence). The CDR3 here is CASSLERSDEAFF. CDR3 coding DNA: TGTGCCAGCAGCTTGGAGCGCAGCGATGAAGCTTTCTTT. Based on the CDR3 plus reference TRBV5-5 and TRBJ1-1, the full variable domain is DAGVTQSPTHLIKTRGQQVTLRCSPISGHKSVSWYQQVLGQGPQFIFQYYEKEERGRGNFPDRFSARQFPNYSSELNVNALLLGDSALYLCASSLERSDEAFFGQGTRLTVV.

The rearrangement links TRBV7-2 to TRBJ1-1; D might be TRBD1 (5 bases). V dropped 2 bases and J dropped 11 bases, with 12 bases sitting between them. CDR3 size: 12 residues. Per germline, CDR1 SGHTA and CDR2 FQGNSA. Here the CDR3 reads CASSLQRQTAFF. The CDR3 coding sequence is TGTGCCAGCAGCTTACAGAGACAGACGGCTTTCTTT.

The table lists this clone with a count of one. The chain employs TRBV9 and TRBJ2-7; 7 nucleotides match TRBD2. This CDR3 contains 15 residues. The trim removed 3 bases at V and 3 bases at J, leaving 9 bases unmatched. CDR1 and CDR2 from the germline V gene are SGDLS and YYNGEE. CDR3 residues: CASSATGGASYEQYF. In DNA, the CDR3 is TGTGCCAGCAGCGCCACGGGGGGAGCTAGCTACGAGCAGTACTTC.

The chain employs TRBV7-9 and TRBJ2-5, with D possibly matching TRBD1 (6 bases). Trimming removed 3 bases at V and 2 bases at J, with 13 bases between. Germline CDR1 SEHNR, CDR2 FQNEAQ (reference sequence). The CDR3 is 15 residues long. The CDR3 here is CASSFIGQGQETQYF. The CDR3 region has the DNA TGTGCCAGCAGCTTTATCGGCCAGGGGCAAGAGACCCAGTACTTC.

DNA of the CDR3: TGTGCCAGCAGCAGGGGAGGGGGCGTCGATGAAAAACTGTTTTTT. Residues: CASSRGGGVDEKLFF. The gene calls are TRBV11-2 and TRBJ1-4, with 7 bases fitting TRBD1. The CDR3 extends over 15 amino acids. Germline CDR1 reads SGHAT; CDR2 reads FQNNGV. The V segment lost 5 bases and the J segment 6 bases; nucleotides outside the gene matches: 9. Based on the CDR3 plus reference TRBV11-2 and TRBJ1-4, the full variable domain is EAGVAQSPRYKIIEKRQSVAFWCNPISGHATLYWYQQILGQGPKLLIQFQNNGVVDDSQLPKDRFSAERLKGVDSTLKIQPAKLEDSAVYLCASSRGGGVDEKLFFGSGTQLSVL.

V is TRBV7-3 and J is TRBJ2-7; D is undetermined. Germline-derived CDR1 and CDR2 are SGHTA and FQGTGA. V shed 5 bases and J shed 1 base, with 9 bases lying between them. The CDR3 has 13 amino acids. CDR3 bases: TGTGCCAGCAGCCACGACCATTCCTACGAGCAGTACTTC. Translating gives CASSHDHSYEQYF.

V and J are TRBV5-4 and TRBJ2-5, with a weak D call TRBD2 (5 bases). Germline CDR1 SGHNT, CDR2 YYREEE (reference sequence). This CDR3 is 15 amino acids long. V shed 0 bases and J shed 2 bases, with 11 bases lying between them. Here the CDR3 reads CASSLVSSGQETQYF. Written as DNA, the CDR3 is TGTGCCAGCAGCTTGGTCTCTTCGGGGCAAGAGACCCAGTACTTC.

V gene TRBV28 combines with J gene TRBJ1-2, with no clear D. The CDR3 consists of 14 residues. From germline, CDR1 is MDHEN and CDR2 SYDVKM. V lost 3 bases and J lost 0, with 8 bases in between. CDR3 nucleotide sequence: TGTGCCAGCAGTTTGAGACTCCCTAACTATGGCTACACCTTC. Translation gives CASSLRLPNYGYTF.

V is TRBV5-4 and J is TRBJ1-6, with a weak D call TRBD1 (6 bases). The CDR3 spans 15 residues. CDR1 and CDR2 from the germline V gene are SGHNT and YYREEE (reference sequence). The ends were cut back, 3 bases at V and 13 bases at J, with 20 bases in the middle. The CDR3 region is CASSSRDTSPGPLHF. CDR3 DNA sequence: TGTGCCAGCAGCTCCCGGGACACCTCGCCGGGGCCCCTCCACTTT.